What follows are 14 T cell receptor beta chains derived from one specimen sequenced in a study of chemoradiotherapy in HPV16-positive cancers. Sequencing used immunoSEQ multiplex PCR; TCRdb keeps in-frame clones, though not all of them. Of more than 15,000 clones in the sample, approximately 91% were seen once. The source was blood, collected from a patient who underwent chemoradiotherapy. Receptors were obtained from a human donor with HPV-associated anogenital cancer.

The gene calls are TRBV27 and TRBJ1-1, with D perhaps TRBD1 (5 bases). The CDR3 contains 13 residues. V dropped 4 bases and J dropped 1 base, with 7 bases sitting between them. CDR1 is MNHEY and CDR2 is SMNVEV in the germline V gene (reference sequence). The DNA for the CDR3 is TGTGCCAGCAGTTACAGGCCGAACACTGAAGCTTTCTTT. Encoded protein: CASSYRPNTEAFF.

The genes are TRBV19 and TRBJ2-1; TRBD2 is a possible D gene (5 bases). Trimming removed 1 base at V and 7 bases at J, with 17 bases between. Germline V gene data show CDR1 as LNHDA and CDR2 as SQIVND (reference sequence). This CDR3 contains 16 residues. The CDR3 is CASSIGGDYRGNEQFF. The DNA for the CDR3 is TGTGCCAGTAGTATAGGAGGAGACTATAGAGGTAATGAGCAGTTCTTC. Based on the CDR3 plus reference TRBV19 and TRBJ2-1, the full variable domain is DGGITQSPKYLFRKEGQNVTLSCEQNLNHDAMYWYRQDPGQGLRLIYYSQIVNDFQKGDIAEGYSVSREKKESFPLTVTSAQKNPTAFYLCASSIGGDYRGNEQFFGPGTRLTVL.

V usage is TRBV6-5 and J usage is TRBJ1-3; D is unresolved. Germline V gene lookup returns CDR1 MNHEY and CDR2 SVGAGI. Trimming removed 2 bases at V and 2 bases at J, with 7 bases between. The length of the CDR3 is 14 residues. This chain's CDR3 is CASSYAFAGNTIYF. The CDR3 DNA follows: TGTGCCAGCAGTTACGCCTTCGCTGGAAACACCATATATTTT.

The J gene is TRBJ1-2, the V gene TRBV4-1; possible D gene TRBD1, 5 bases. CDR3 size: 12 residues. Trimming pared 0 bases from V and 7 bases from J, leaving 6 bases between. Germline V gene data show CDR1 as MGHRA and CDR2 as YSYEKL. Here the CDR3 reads CASSQDRAGYTF. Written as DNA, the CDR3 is TGCGCCAGCAGCCAAGACAGGGCTGGCTACACCTTC.

The CDR3 DNA reads TGTGCCAGCAAGTGGTCCAGCACAGATACGCAGTATTTT. Protein sequence: CASKWSSTDTQYF. This rearrangement joins TRBV2 to TRBJ2-3; D remains unclear. V was clipped by 7 bases and J by 0 bases, with 8 bases between them. Germline V gene sequence: CDR1 SNHLY, CDR2 FYNNEI. The length of the CDR3 is 13 residues.

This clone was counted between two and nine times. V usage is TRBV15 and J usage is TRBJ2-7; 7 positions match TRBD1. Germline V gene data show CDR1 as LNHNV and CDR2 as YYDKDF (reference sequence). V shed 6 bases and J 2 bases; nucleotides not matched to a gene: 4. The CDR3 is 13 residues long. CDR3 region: CATSEGQPYEQYV. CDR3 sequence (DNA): TGTGCCACCAGTGAGGGACAGCCCTACGAGCAGTACGTC.

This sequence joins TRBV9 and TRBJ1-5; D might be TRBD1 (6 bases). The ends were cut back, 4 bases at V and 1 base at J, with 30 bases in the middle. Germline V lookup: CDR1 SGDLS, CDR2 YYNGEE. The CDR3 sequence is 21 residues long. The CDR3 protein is CASSPIIPRGRGTLSNQPQHF. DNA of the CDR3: TGTGCCAGCAGCCCTATTATACCCAGGGGCAGGGGAACACTGAGCAATCAGCCCCAGCATTTT. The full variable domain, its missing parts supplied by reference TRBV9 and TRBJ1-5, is DSGVTQTPKHLITATGQRVTLRCSPRSGDLSVYWYQQSLDQGLQFLIQYYNGEERAKGNILERFSAQQFPDLHSELNLSSLELGDSALYFCASSPIIPRGRGTLSNQPQHFGDGTRLSIL.

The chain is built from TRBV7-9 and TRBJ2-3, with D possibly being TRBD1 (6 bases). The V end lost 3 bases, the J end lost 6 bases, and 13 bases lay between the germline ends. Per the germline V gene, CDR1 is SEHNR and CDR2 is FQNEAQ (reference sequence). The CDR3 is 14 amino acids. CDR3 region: CASSLGQGLDTQYF. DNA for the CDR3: TGTGCCAGCAGCTTGGGCCAGGGGTTGGATACGCAGTATTTT.

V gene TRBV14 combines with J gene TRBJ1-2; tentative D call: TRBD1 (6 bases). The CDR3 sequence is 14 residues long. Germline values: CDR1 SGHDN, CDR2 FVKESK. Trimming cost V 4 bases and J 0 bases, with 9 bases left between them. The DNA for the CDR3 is TGTGCCAGCAGCCCCCGGACAGCTAACTATGGCTACACCTTC. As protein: CASSPRTANYGYTF.

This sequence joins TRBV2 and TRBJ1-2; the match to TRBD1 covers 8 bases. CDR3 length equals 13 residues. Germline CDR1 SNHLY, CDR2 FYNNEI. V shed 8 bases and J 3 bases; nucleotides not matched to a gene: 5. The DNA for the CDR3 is TGTGCCAGCGGACAGGGAGTTTACTATGGCTACACCTTC. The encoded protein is CASGQGVYYGYTF.

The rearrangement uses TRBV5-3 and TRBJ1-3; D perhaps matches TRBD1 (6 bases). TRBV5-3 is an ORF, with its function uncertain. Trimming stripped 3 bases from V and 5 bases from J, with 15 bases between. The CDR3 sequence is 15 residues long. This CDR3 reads CARSSNRVRRNTIYF. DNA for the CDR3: TGTGCCAGAAGCTCCAACAGGGTTCGTAGAAACACCATATATTTT.

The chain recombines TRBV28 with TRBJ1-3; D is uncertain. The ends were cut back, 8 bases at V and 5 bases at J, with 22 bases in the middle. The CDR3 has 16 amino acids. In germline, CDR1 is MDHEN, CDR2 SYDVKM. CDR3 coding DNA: TGTGCCAGCGCCGGGGAGGACGTTGAAAATCGAAACACCATATATTTT. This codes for CASAGEDVENRNTIYF.

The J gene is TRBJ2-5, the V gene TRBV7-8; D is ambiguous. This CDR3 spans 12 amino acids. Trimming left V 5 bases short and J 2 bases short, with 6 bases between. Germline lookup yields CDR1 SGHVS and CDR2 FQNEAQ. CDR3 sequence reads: CASSQLQETQYF. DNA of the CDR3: TGTGCCAGCAGCCAACTGCAAGAGACCCAGTACTTC.

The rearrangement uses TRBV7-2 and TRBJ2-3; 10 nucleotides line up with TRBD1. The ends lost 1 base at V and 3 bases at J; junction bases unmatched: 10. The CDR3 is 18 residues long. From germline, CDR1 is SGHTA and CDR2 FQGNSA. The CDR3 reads CASSLDLRDRGWTDTQYF. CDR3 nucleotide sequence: TGTGCCAGCAGCTTAGATCTCCGGGACAGGGGTTGGACAGATACGCAGTATTTT.